This T cell receptor (beta chain) was retrieved from a study of blood T cell repertoires in COVID-19. Study information: The United States, Italy and Spain were the sources of the acute and convalescent COVID-19 samples. Sources were T cells, B-cell-depleted T cells, or PBMCs; the material itself was cDNA or gDNA.

Trimming pared 4 bases from V and 15 bases from J, leaving 16 bases between. The length of the CDR3 is 13 residues. Germline V lookup: CDR1 SGHDN, CDR2 FVKESK. Original methodology: By means of reference gene primer amplification, nucleated cell counts were estimated. Sequenced by immunoSEQ multiplex PCR; TCRdb stores in-frame clones only, minus some. From that table come the V and J calls and clone size; the DNA was used to work out D and trimming. The repertoire holds under 200,000 clones, with just over 85% as singletons. The rearrangement joins TRBV14 to TRBJ1-6, with D maybe TRBD1 (6 bases). The origin of this receptor is a man between 60 and 75 years old with acute or convalescent COVID-19. Sample: peripheral blood. As DNA, the CDR3 is TGTGCCAGCAGCCCGAGACAGGCTCGGCGCCTCCACTTT. Residues: CASSPRQARRLHF.